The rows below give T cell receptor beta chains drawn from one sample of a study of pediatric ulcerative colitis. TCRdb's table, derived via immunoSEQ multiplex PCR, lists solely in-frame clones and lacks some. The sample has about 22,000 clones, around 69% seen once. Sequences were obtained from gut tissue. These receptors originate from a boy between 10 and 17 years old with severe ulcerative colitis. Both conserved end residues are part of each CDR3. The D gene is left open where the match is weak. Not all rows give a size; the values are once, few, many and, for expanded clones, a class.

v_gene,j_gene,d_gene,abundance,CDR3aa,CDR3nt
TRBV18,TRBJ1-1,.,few,CASSADRLNTEAFF,TGTGCCAGCTCAGCGGACAGACTGAACACTGAAGCTTTCTTT
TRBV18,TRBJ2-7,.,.,CASSAVQTPEQYF,TGTGCCAGCTCCGCGGTACAGACGCCCGAGCAGTACTTC
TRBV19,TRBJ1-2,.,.,CASTFSGPGRGGYTF,TGTGCCAGTACCTTCTCCGGGCCCGGGAGGGGCGGCTACACCTTC
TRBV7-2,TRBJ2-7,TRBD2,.,CASSLGASGGYEQYF,TGTGCCAGCAGCTTAGGCGCTAGCGGGGGCTACGAGCAGTACTTC
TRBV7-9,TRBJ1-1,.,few,CASSFTASEAFF,TGTGCCAGCAGCTTTACAGCCTCTGAAGCTTTCTTT
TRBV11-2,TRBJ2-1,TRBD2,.,CASSQTRGGYNEQFF,TGTGCCAGCAGCCAAACCCGGGGGGGCTACAATGAGCAGTTCTTC
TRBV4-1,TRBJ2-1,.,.,CASSQDPSSGEQFF,TGCGCCAGCAGCCAAGATCCCAGCTCAGGTGAGCAGTTCTTC
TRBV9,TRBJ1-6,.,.,CASSLRDTSSYNSPLHF,TGTGCCAGCAGCCTCCGGGACACGAGCTCCTATAATTCACCCCTCCACTTT
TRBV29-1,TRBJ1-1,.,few,CSVVGQKNTEAFF,TGCAGCGTTGTCGGACAGAAGAACACTGAAGCTTTCTTT
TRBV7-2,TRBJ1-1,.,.,CASSLWNSQNTEAFF,TGTGCCAGCAGCTTATGGAACAGCCAGAACACTGAAGCTTTCTTT
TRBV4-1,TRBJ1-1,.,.,CASSLRTGSMNTEAFF,TGCGCCAGCAGCCTGCGAACAGGATCAATGAACACTGAAGCTTTCTTT
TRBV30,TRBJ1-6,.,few,CAWSPGGRESSPLHF,TGTGCCTGGAGCCCCGGGGGGCGCGAAAGCTCACCCCTCCACTTT
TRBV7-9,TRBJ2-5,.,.,CASSLDLRETQYF,TGTGCCAGCAGCTTGGACTTGAGGGAGACCCAGTACTTC
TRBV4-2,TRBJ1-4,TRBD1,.,CASSHERQGIGEKLFF,TGTGCCAGCAGCCACGAAAGACAGGGGATAGGGGAAAAACTGTTTTTT
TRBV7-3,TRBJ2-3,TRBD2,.,CAGTERGDTDTQYF,TGTGCCGGGACGGAGCGGGGGGACACAGATACGCAGTATTTT
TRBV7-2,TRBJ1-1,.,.,CASSLEGGLVTEAFF,TGTGCCAGCAGCTTAGAGGGGGGGCTAGTCACTGAAGCTTTCTTT
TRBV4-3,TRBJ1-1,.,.,CASSVSRSTEAFF,TGCGCCAGCAGCGTTAGTAGGAGCACTGAAGCTTTCTTT
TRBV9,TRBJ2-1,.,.,CASSVDPGLEQFF,TGTGCCAGCAGCGTAGACCCGGGACTTGAGCAGTTCTTC
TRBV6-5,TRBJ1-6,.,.,CASTDVGRSPLHF,TGTGCCAGCACCGACGTCGGACGCTCACCCCTCCACTTT
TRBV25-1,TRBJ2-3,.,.,CASSEAHTQYF,TGTGCCAGCAGTGAGGCCCATACGCAGTATTTT
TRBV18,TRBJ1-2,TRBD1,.,CASSQGAQGYGYTF,TGTGCCAGCTCACAGGGGGCGCAGGGATATGGCTACACCTTC
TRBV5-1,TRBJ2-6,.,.,CASSRGLDNSGANVLTF,TGCGCCAGCAGCCGGGGACTGGACAACTCTGGGGCCAACGTCCTGACTTTC
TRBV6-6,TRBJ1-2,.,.,CASNSGGGGYTF,TGTGCCAGCAATTCGGGGGGGGGAGGCTACACCTTC
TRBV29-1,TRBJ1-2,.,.,CSVGQGAGLQTF,.
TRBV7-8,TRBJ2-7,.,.,CASSHLSYEQYF,TGTGCCAGCAGCCACCTCAGCTACGAGCAGTACTTC
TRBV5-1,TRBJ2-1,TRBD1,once,CASSLGDRVNEQFF,TGCGCCAGCAGCTTGGGGGACAGGGTTAATGAGCAGTTCTTC
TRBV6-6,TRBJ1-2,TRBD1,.,CAGRTGGHGYTF,TGTGCCGGCCGGACAGGGGGCCATGGCTACACCTTC
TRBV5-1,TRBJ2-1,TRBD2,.,CASSWGGSSYNEQFF,TGCGCCAGCAGCTGGGGGGGTAGCTCCTACAATGAGCAGTTCTTC
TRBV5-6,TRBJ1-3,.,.,CASSLWGLDSGNTIYF,TGTGCCAGCAGCTTGTGGGGTTTGGATTCTGGAAACACCATATATTTT
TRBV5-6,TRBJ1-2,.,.,CASSLGPSAVGYTF,TGTGCCAGCAGCTTGGGACCTTCGGCGGTTGGCTACACCTTC
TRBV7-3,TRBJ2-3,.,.,CASSQGHPGDTQYF,TGTGCCAGCAGCCAGGGACACCCGGGGGATACGCAGTATTTT
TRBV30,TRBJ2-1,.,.,CAWQPGVNEQFF,TGTGCCTGGCAGCCAGGGGTCAATGAGCAGTTCTTC
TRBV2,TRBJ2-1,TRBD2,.,CATPRSWTSGFWGINEQFF,TGTGCCACCCCGCGGTCATGGACTAGCGGGTTCTGGGGCATCAATGAGCAGTTCTTC
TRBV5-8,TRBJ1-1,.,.,CASSLDFRGAFF,TGTGCCAGCAGCTTAGATTTCCGGGGAGCTTTCTTT
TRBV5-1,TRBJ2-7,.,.,CASRRTSSYEQYF,TGCGCCAGCAGGCGCACATCCTCCTACGAGCAGTACTTC
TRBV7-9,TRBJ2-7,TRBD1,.,CASSTTGGRYEQYF,TGTGCCAGCAGCACGACAGGGGGTCGCTACGAGCAGTACTTC
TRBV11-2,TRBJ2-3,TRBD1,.,CASSNRGRDTQYF,TGTGCCAGCAGCAACAGGGGGCGAGATACGCAGTATTTT
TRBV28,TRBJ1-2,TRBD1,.,CASSLLGQGALLGYGYTF,TGTGCCAGCAGTTTGCTCGGACAGGGAGCCCTTCTAGGCTATGGCTACACCTTC
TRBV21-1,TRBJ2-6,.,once,CASSKGVGGCGANVLTF,TGTGCCAGCAGCAAAGGTGTGGGCGGTTGTGGGGCCAACGTCCTGACTTTC
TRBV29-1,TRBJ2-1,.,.,CSGGREQFF,TGCAGCGGAGGGCGGGAGCAGTTCTTC
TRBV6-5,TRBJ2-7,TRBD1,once,CASSLGGFKNEQYF,TGTGCCAGCAGTTTAGGGGGCTTCAAAAACGAGCAGTACTTC
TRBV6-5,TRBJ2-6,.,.,CASSRESGANVLTF,TGTGCCAGCAGCAGGGAATCTGGGGCCAACGTCCTGACTTTC
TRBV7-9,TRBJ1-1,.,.,CASSLGRNQNTEAFF,TGTGCCAGCAGCCTTGGACGGAATCAGAACACTGAAGCTTTCTTT
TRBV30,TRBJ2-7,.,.,CAWSLTGRNEQYF,TGTGCCTGGAGTCTGACAGGACGGAACGAGCAGTACTTC
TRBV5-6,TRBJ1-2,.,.,CASSFRDTNYGYTF,TGTGCCAGCAGCTTTCGGGACACGAACTATGGCTACACCTTC
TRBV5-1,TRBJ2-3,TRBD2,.,CASSSGTSPSTDTQYF,TGCGCCAGCAGCTCCGGGACTAGCCCCAGCACAGATACGCAGTATTTT
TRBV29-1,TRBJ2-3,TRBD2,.,CSALGLAGDTSTDTQYF,TGCAGCGCCTTAGGACTAGCGGGGGACACTAGCACAGATACGCAGTATTTT
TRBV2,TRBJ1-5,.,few,CASSEFSSDQPQHF,TGTGCCAGCAGTGAATTTAGTTCTGATCAGCCCCAGCATTTT
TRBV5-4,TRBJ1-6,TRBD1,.,CASNRQGGNSPLHF,TGTGCCAGCAACCGACAGGGAGGAAATTCACCCCTCCACTTT